These 28 T cell receptor beta chains were sequenced from one sample in a study of CXCR3-negative and CXCR3-positive naive CD8 T cells (dated by TCRdb to the late 2010s). Data came from a NextSeq 550. The Human TCR Profiling Kit (MiLaboratory) was used to make UMI-labeled 5' RACE TRB cDNA libraries. The reads went through TCRdb reprocessing, and each CDR3 protein sequence gets one entry with no DNA. The sample table includes some 39,000 distinct CDR3 sequences. Roughly 1.4% of the sample goes to the ten largest clones. Sequenced material: naive CXCR3- CD8+ T cells from blood. The cell subset or site label, as the study defines it: CD45RO-CCR7+CD27+CD95- naive CD8+ T cells lacking CXCR3 (TNR3-). These receptor sequences come from a human donor in good health. Some clones in this sample may be carry-over from other donors' samples.

The V gene is TRBV29-1, the J gene TRBJ1-1; the D gene TCRdb calls, TRBD1, cannot be checked with no DNA. This CDR3 is 12 amino acids long. The germline V gene has CDR1 SQVTM and CDR2 ANQGSEA. CDR3 sequence reads: CSVGQGGTEAFF.

V usage is TRBV4-1 and J usage is TRBJ1-2; the TRBD1 assignment by TCRdb is unverifiable without DNA. CDR3 size: 15 residues. Germline CDR1 MGHRA, CDR2 YSYEKL. The CDR3 sequence: CASSPLRDGDYGYTF.

This chain joins TRBV7-6 and TRBJ2-5; TCRdb outputs TRBD2, but without DNA this stays unchecked. Germline V gene sequence: CDR1 SGHVS, CDR2 FNYEAQ. This CDR3 spans 18 amino acids. Here the CDR3 reads CASSLEAGGPRLPETQYF.

The V call is TRBV5-1, the J call TRBJ2-5; TCRdb calls TRBD2, which cannot be checked without DNA. Germline assignment: CDR1 SGHRS and CDR2 YFSETQ. The CDR3 extends over 14 amino acids. CDR3: CASSQDYYQETQYF.

The rearrangement links TRBV29-1 to TRBJ2-7; as DNA is missing, the TRBD1 call by TCRdb cannot be tested. The CDR3 runs 15 residues. Germline values: CDR1 SQVTM, CDR2 ANQGSEA. Here the CDR3 reads CSVEEDRPSSYEQYF.

The chain joins TRBV7-9 to TRBJ2-1; without DNA, the TCRdb call of TRBD1 cannot be checked. The CDR3 extends over 14 amino acids. CDR1 and CDR2 from the germline V gene are SEHNR and FQNEAQ (reference sequence). CDR3 loop: CASTPIGQVDEQFF. Combining the CDR3 with reference TRBV7-9 and TRBJ2-1 gives the whole variable domain DTGVSQNPRHKITKRGQNVTFRCDPISEHNRLYWYRQTLGQGPEFLTYFQNEAQLEKSRLLSDRFSAERPKGSFSTLEIQRTEQGDSAMYLCASTPIGQVDEQFFGPGTRLTVL.

The genes are TRBV9 and TRBJ2-3; TCRdb selects TRBD2, and the lack of DNA leaves this call unchecked. This CDR3 is 15 amino acids long. Germline assignment: CDR1 SGDLS and CDR2 YYNGEE. This CDR3 reads CASSVQAGGTDTQYF.

The V and J genes are TRBV6-5 and TRBJ2-7. The CDR3 is made up of 13 amino acids. The germline gives CDR1 MNHEY, CDR2 SVGAGI. The CDR3 protein is CASSYSASYEQYF.

The chain links TRBV29-1 to TRBJ1-1; with no DNA, the TCRdb D assignment of TRBD1 cannot be verified. Germline V gene data show CDR1 as SQVTM and CDR2 as ANQGSEA. The CDR3 extends over 12 amino acids. This CDR3 is CSVSSDRGKAFF.

The chain links TRBV29-1 to TRBJ2-7; as DNA is missing, the TRBD1 call by TCRdb cannot be tested. CDR3 length: 14 residues. Germline V gene lookup returns CDR1 SQVTM and CDR2 ANQGSEA. This CDR3 reads CSVVPRDSEYEQYF.

The J gene is TRBJ1-5, the V gene TRBV27; as DNA is missing, the TRBD1 call by TCRdb cannot be tested. CDR1 is MNHEY and CDR2 is SMNVEV in the germline V gene (reference sequence). This CDR3 region has 15 residues. The CDR3 here is CASSRVGQSNQPQHF.

The V and J genes are TRBV28 and TRBJ2-1; the D call from TCRdb, TRBD1, cannot be confirmed without DNA. From germline, CDR1 is MDHEN and CDR2 SYDVKM. The CDR3 totals 14 residues. CDR3: CASSLLSGSNEQFF.

The chain uses TRBV6-5 and TRBJ2-3; TCRdb picks TRBD1, but there is no DNA to check that call. Germline V gene lookup returns CDR1 MNHEY and CDR2 SVGAGI. CDR3 length: 14 amino acids. The chain's CDR3 is CASSWGTGGDTQYF.

This chain joins TRBV15 and TRBJ2-2. The CDR3 contains 14 residues. The germline CDR1 and CDR2 sequences are LNHNV and YYDKDF (reference sequence). The CDR3 spells CATSRPQAVGELFF.

The rearrangement joins TRBV24-1 to TRBJ2-1; TCRdb calls TRBD1, which cannot be checked without DNA. The CDR3 runs 12 residues. Germline assignment: CDR1 KGHDR and CDR2 SFDVKD. The CDR3 here is CATSVGGNEQFF.

The chain is built from TRBV23-1 and TRBJ2-1; without DNA, the TCRdb call of TRBD2 cannot be checked. TRBV23-1 is marked as an open reading frame, function uncertain. The CDR3 spans 16 residues. CDR3 sequence: CASSQSLAGVVCEQFF.

CDR3 in amino acids: CASSQRWQGTTDTQYF. V and J are TRBV4-1 and TRBJ2-3; without DNA, the TCRdb call of TRBD1 cannot be checked. The CDR3 extends over 16 amino acids. Germline-derived CDR1 and CDR2 are MGHRA and YSYEKL.

The chain's CDR3 is CASMRGSYEQYF. The chain links TRBV28 to TRBJ2-7. The CDR3 covers 12 residues. Germline V lookup: CDR1 MDHEN, CDR2 SYDVKM. Supplemented by reference TRBV28 and TRBJ2-7, the full variable domain reads DVKVTQSSRYLVKRTGEKVFLECVQDMDHENMFWYRQDPGLGLRLIYFSYDVKMKEKGDIPEGYSVSREKKERFSLILESASTNQTSMYLCASMRGSYEQYFGPGTRLTVT.

V usage is TRBV4-3 and J usage is TRBJ2-1; absent DNA, TCRdb's TRBD1 call cannot be checked. CDR1 and CDR2 (germline): LGHNA, YSLEER. The CDR3 has 15 residues. The CDR3 sequence is CASSAGQTDYNEQFF.

CDR3 in amino acids: CSVEVGGPEAFF. This chain links TRBV29-1 with TRBJ1-1. This CDR3 spans 12 amino acids. Germline values: CDR1 SQVTM, CDR2 ANQGSEA.

J is TRBJ2-3 and V is TRBV29-1; TCRdb gives TRBD1 as the D gene, but with no DNA this cannot be confirmed. CDR3 size: 13 residues. Per the germline V gene, CDR1 is SQVTM and CDR2 is ANQGSEA. CDR3 loop: CSSEGDYTDTQYF.

The chain carries TRBV6-5 and TRBJ1-1. The germline CDR1 and CDR2 sequences are MNHEY and SVGAGI. The CDR3 totals 13 residues. CDR3 in amino acids: CASTSSRVEGAFF.

CDR3: CASSSLRVTSTDTQYF. This chain uses TRBV7-2 with TRBJ2-3. This CDR3 contains 16 residues. Germline values: CDR1 SGHTA, CDR2 FQGNSA.

This sequence joins TRBV6-9 and TRBJ2-5; TCRdb's assignment of TRBD2 cannot be checked, as there is no DNA. The CDR3 covers 16 residues. Per germline, CDR1 MNHGY and CDR2 SVAAGI. The CDR3 sequence: CASSYVTSGEQETQYF.

This sequence joins TRBV27 and TRBJ2-1; TCRdb reports TRBD1, a call that lacks DNA to check it against. Germline V lookup: CDR1 MNHEY, CDR2 SMNVEV (reference sequence). The CDR3 covers 14 residues. CDR3 loop: CASSSGQGAQEQFF.

The chain employs TRBV29-1 and TRBJ2-2; TCRdb gives TRBD2 as the D gene, but with no DNA this cannot be confirmed. This CDR3 is 13 amino acids long. CDR1 is SQVTM, CDR2 ANQGSEA, per germline. The CDR3 region is CSVGSSNTGELFF.

This sequence joins TRBV12-3 or TRBV12-4 and TRBJ1-1; with no DNA, the TCRdb D assignment of TRBD1 cannot be verified. The CDR3 runs 14 residues. CDR3 sequence reads: CASSAGQGYVEAFF.

The chain links TRBV7-6 to TRBJ2-1; TCRdb's D call, TRBD2, is unchecked because there is no DNA. The CDR3 spans 12 residues. Germline V lookup: CDR1 SGHVS, CDR2 FNYEAQ. CDR3 region: CASSLGENEQFF. Complete variable domain (other parts from reference TRBV7-6 and TRBJ2-1): GAGVSQSPRYKVTKRGQDVALRCDPISGHVSLYWYRQALGQGPEFLTYFNYEAQQDKSGLPNDRFSAERPEGSISTLTIQRTEQRDSAMYRCASSLGENEQFFGPGTRLTVL.